This T cell receptor (beta chain) was sequenced during a study of T cell responses to AZD1222 COVID-19 vaccine. Germline V gene data show CDR1 as LNHDA and CDR2 as SQIVND (reference sequence). V lost 5 bases and J lost 2; bases outside the gene matches: 6. This CDR3 is 16 amino acids long. The assay was immunoSEQ multiplex PCR, and TCRdb's table has in-frame clones only and misses some. The sample records some 90,000 clones, approximately 90% being singletons. This sequence joins TRBV19 and TRBJ2-1; 10 bases match TRBD2. This TCR derives from an adult in good health. This sample comprised peripheral blood, obtained on day 0 of AZD1222 vaccination. DNA of the CDR3: TGTGCCAGTAGTGCCTGGACTAGCGGCGCCTACAATGAGCAGTTCTTC. Translation gives CASSAWTSGAYNEQFF.